These 25 T cell receptor beta chains came from one sample sequenced in a study of read filtering for tumor transcriptome and immune sequencing. The library was built from roughly 400 ng RNA with molecular barcoded adaptors for alpha/delta and beta/gamma chains. TCRdb re-called the reads through MiXCR, storing one row per CDR3 protein. The data contain some 43,000 distinct CDR3 sequences, under 15% of them singletons. Sequencing input: a population of CD138-negative cells sorted from bone marrow. The receptors were sampled from a donor aged 40 or over with multiple myeloma.

This clonotype was seen ten or more times. The CDR3: CASSRGLASGSLAKNIQYF. CDR3 DNA sequence: TGTGCCAGCAGTCGAGGGTTGGCTAGCGGGTCCCTAGCCAAAAACATTCAGTACTTC. The chain is built from TRBV6-6 and TRBJ2-4; TRBD2 matches at 8 bases. V shed 5 bases, J shed 0 bases, and the junction held 15 bases outside the gene matches. This CDR3 comprises 19 residues. In germline, CDR1 is MNHNY, CDR2 SVGAGI (reference sequence).

Comments on this clonotype: A read error is likely here: a far larger clone is one base away. The chain is built from TRBV6-1 and TRBJ2-7; tentatively, D is TRBD1 or TRBD2 (5 bases each). The V end was cut by 5 bases, the J end by 7 bases, with 15 bases between. The CDR3 is made up of 13 amino acids. The V gene's germline CDR1 is MNHNS and CDR2 SASEGT. The CDR3 DNA is TGTGCCAGCAGTCCGTCCGGGGCCAATGAGCAGTACTTC. Translation: CASSPSGANEQYF.

There are many counts of this clonotype. V and J are TRBV15 and TRBJ2-6; D tentatively reads TRBD1 or TRBD2 (7 bases each). V was shortened by 5 bases and J by 0 bases, with 20 bases between the two germline ends. Germline CDR1 is LNHNV and CDR2 is YYDKDF (reference sequence). The CDR3 length is 19 residues. The CDR3 DNA follows: TGTGCCACCAGCCCCAGGGGGGGACACGGAACCTCTGGGGCCAACGTCCTGACTTTC. Translating it yields CATSPRGGHGTSGANVLTF.

The chain carries TRBV7-9 and TRBJ2-7; 7 positions match TRBD2. Germline trimming cut 4 bases from V and 2 bases from J; bases unmatched to any gene: 5. The CDR3 is 14 residues long. The germline V gene encodes CDR1 SEHNR and CDR2 FQNEAQ (reference sequence). CDR3 in amino acids: CASSSTTSPYEQYF. DNA of the CDR3: TGTGCCAGCAGCTCAACGACTAGCCCCTACGAGCAGTACTTC.

Many counts were recorded for this clonotype. The gene calls are TRBV4-3 and TRBJ2-6; possibly TRBD1 for D (6 bases). The V gene's germline CDR1 is LGHNA and CDR2 YSLEER. Trimming shortened V by 0 bases and J by 4 bases, and 10 bases separated the two germline ends. The CDR3 has 16 amino acids. Here the CDR3 reads CASSQDLGAGANVLTF. CDR3 bases: TGCGCCAGCAGCCAAGATCTGGGGGCAGGGGCCAACGTCCTGACTTTC.

The sample holds many counts of this clonotype. This chain connects TRBV5-1 to TRBJ2-2; D gene unclear. The CDR3 runs 15 residues. Germline V gene sequence: CDR1 SGHRS, CDR2 YFSETQ. The germline V and J ends were trimmed by 1 base and 1 base, with 8 bases remaining between them. CDR3 sequence: CASSLRPKNTGELFF. Here the CDR3 DNA reads TGCGCCAGCAGCTTGCGGCCGAAGAACACCGGGGAGCTGTTTTTT. Drawing the rest from reference TRBV5-1 and TRBJ2-2, the complete variable domain is KAGVTQTPRYLIKTRGQQVTLSCSPISGHRSVSWYQQTPGQGLQFLFEYFSETQRNKGNFPGRFSGRQFSNSRSEMNVSTLELGDSALYLCASSLRPKNTGELFFGEGSRLTVL.

This clonotype was seen ten or more times. The gene calls are TRBV30 and TRBJ2-7; D may be TRBD1 or TRBD2 (6 bases each). V was shortened by 3 bases and J by 4 bases, with 16 bases between the two germline ends. There are 14 residues in the CDR3. Germline CDR1 GTSNPN, CDR2 SVGIG (reference sequence). The CDR3 DNA reads as TGTGCCTGGAGCGTAACGGGGGCGCGGTACGAGCAGTACTTC. Protein sequence: CAWSVTGARYEQYF.

V usage is TRBV5-1 and J usage is TRBJ2-1; 11 bases align to TRBD2. The CDR3 contains 16 residues. Germline assignment: CDR1 SGHRS and CDR2 YFSETQ. The CDR3 DNA sequence: TGCGCTGGCAGCTTGGCAACTAGCGGGAGCATCAATGAGCAGTTCTTC. This codes for CAGSLATSGSINEQFF.

V usage is TRBV13 and J usage is TRBJ2-4, with D perhaps TRBD1 or TRBD2 (5 bases each). The CDR3 is 16 residues long. Germline V gives CDR1 PRHDT, CDR2 FYEKMQ (reference sequence). V dropped 2 bases and J dropped 1 base, with 12 bases sitting between them. The CDR3 sequence is CASSLLGTRAKNIQYF. CDR3 coding DNA: TGTGCCAGCAGCTTATTAGGGACCCGCGCCAAAAACATTCAGTACTTC.

This clonotype showed up many times. The rearrangement links TRBV5-1 to TRBJ1-1; 7 positions agree with TRBD1. Looked up from germline, CDR1 is SGHRS and CDR2 is YFSETQ. After removal of 0 bases from V and 1 base from J, the junction contained 0 bases not matched to a gene. This CDR3 is built from 14 residues. The chain's CDR3 is CASSLDRGNTEAFF. In DNA, the CDR3 is TGCGCCAGCAGCTTGGACAGGGGGAACACTGAAGCTTTCTTT.

This clonotype was observed a handful of times. The gene calls are TRBV20-1 and TRBJ2-5, with 9 positions matching TRBD1. This CDR3 region has 17 residues. CDR1 and CDR2 (germline): DFQATT, SNEGSKA (reference sequence). Trimming cost V 0 bases and J 9 bases; bases outside gene matches: 17. The CDR3 bases are TGCAGTGCTAGAGAGAAGTGGGGGACAGGGATGTGGGAGGCCCAGTACTTC. This encodes CSAREKWGTGMWEAQYF.

This clonotype was seen ten or more times. In nucleotides, the CDR3 is TGTGCCAGCAGCCAGACAGATTACGAGCAGTACTTC. This translates into CASSQTDYEQYF. V is TRBV14 and J is TRBJ2-7; D perhaps matches TRBD1 (5 bases). The CDR3 totals 12 residues. The V gene lost 3 bases and the J gene lost 4 bases, with 7 bases spanning the gap. Germline V lookup: CDR1 SGHDN, CDR2 FVKESK. Full variable domain (missing parts from reference TRBV14 and TRBJ2-7): EAGVTQFPSHSVIEKGQTVTLRCDPISGHDNLYWYRRVMGKEIKFLLHFVKESKQDESGMPNNRFLAERTGGTYSTLKVQPAELEDSGVYFCASSQTDYEQYFGPGTRLTVT.

At least ten counts were recorded for this clonotype. The rearrangement uses TRBV18 and TRBJ2-5; the D is unclear. Germline CDR1 KGHSH, CDR2 LQKENI. There are 12 residues in the CDR3. The V end lost 2 bases, the J end lost 3 bases, and 4 bases lay between the germline ends. The CDR3 nucleotides are TGTGCCAGCTCACCAGAAGAAGAGACCCAGTACTTC. This encodes CASSPEEETQYF.

The chain is built from TRBV20-1 and TRBJ2-3; 11 bases are shared with TRBD2. The CDR3 runs to 18 residues. V lost 0 bases to trimming and J lost 2 bases; unmatched junction nucleotides: 10. Germline assignment: CDR1 DFQATT and CDR2 SNEGSKA (reference sequence). The CDR3 loop reads CSARDILTSGKNTDTQYF. The CDR3, as DNA: TGCAGTGCTAGAGATATTTTGACTAGCGGGAAAAACACAGATACGCAGTATTTT.

Many counts were recorded for this clonotype. V is TRBV6-2 or TRBV6-3 and J is TRBJ2-1; 7 bases align to TRBD2. Germline CDR1 is MNHEY and CDR2 is SVGEGT. The CDR3 sequence is 15 residues long. The ends lost 0 bases at V and 5 bases at J; junction bases unmatched: 4. Here the CDR3 DNA reads TGTGCCAGCAGTTACTCCGTAGCGGGTAACAATGAGCAGTTCTTC. Its protein is CASSYSVAGNNEQFF.

Many counts were recorded for this clonotype. The chain carries TRBV28 and TRBJ2-1; D tentatively reads TRBD1 or TRBD2 (5 bases each). CDR1 and CDR2 from the germline V gene are MDHEN and SYDVKM. The CDR3 consists of 15 residues. The V end lost 6 bases, the J end lost 5 bases, and 17 bases lay between the germline ends. Here the CDR3 reads CASRPPGPRDNEQFF. CDR3 bases: TGTGCCAGCAGGCCTCCGGGACCCAGGGACAATGAGCAGTTCTTC. Supplemented by reference TRBV28 and TRBJ2-1, the full variable domain reads DVKVTQSSRYLVKRTGEKVFLECVQDMDHENMFWYRQDPGLGLRLIYFSYDVKMKEKGDIPEGYSVSREKKERFSLILESASTNQTSMYLCASRPPGPRDNEQFFGPGTRLTVL.

V gene TRBV28 combines with J gene TRBJ2-1, with D tentatively TRBD1 (5 bases). CDR3 length: 17 residues. Germline V lookup: CDR1 MDHEN, CDR2 SYDVKM. The germline V and J ends were trimmed by 5 bases and 4 bases, with 21 bases remaining between them. CDR3 in amino acids: CASSTVMGLRGYNEQFF. As DNA, the CDR3 is TGTGCCAGCAGTACCGTAATGGGCTTAAGGGGATACAATGAGCAGTTCTTC.

This clonotype was seen many times. This chain links TRBV12-3 or TRBV12-4 with TRBJ1-1, with D unclear. Trimming took off 5 bases at V and 2 bases at J, with 9 bases between the two ends. CDR3 length: 13 amino acids. The chain's CDR3 is CASSVLGNTEAFF. The CDR3 nucleotides are TGTGCCAGCAGTGTCCTGGGAAACACTGAAGCTTTCTTT.

Turning to this clonotype: This could be a read error, since a much larger clone is one nucleotide away. The chain joins TRBV5-1 to TRBJ2-3; weak D call: TRBD2 (5 bases). Germline V gene data show CDR1 as SGHRS and CDR2 as YFSETQ. Trimming cost V 4 bases and J 10 bases, with 13 bases left between them. This CDR3 comprises 12 residues. The CDR3 nucleotides read TGCGCCAGCAGCCCCGCCGGGGATGCGCAGTATTTT. Protein: CASSPAGDAQYF.

There are many counts of this clonotype. The gene calls are TRBV7-3 and TRBJ2-7; TRBD1 is a possible D gene (6 bases). The CDR3 runs 13 residues. Germline V CDR1 and CDR2: SGHTA, FQGTGA. Trimming stripped 5 bases from V and 3 bases from J, with 11 bases between. CDR3 sequence: CASSPKDSYEQYF. CDR3 nucleotides: TGTGCCAGCAGCCCCAAGGACAGCTACGAGCAGTACTTC.

This clonotype has at least ten counts. One base away lies a much larger clone, so this may be a sequencing read error. This chain links TRBV7-3 with TRBJ2-1, with 7 bases fitting TRBD2. The V gene end was trimmed by 4 bases and the J gene end by 6 bases; junction bases not matched to a gene: 3. Germline V lookup: CDR1 SGHTA, CDR2 FQGTGA. The CDR3 covers 13 residues. This chain's CDR3 is CASSWASGNEQFF. The CDR3 coding sequence is TGTGCCAGCAGCTGGGCTAGCGGCAATGAGCAGTTCTTC.

This clonotype was seen many times. J is TRBJ2-2 and V is TRBV27; maybe TRBD1 (5 bases). V was cut by 6 bases and J by 3 bases, with 14 bases left in between. The germline CDR1 and CDR2 sequences are MNHEY and SMNVEV (reference sequence). There are 15 residues in the CDR3. This CDR3 reads CASSPGDRYTGELFF. The CDR3 DNA reads TGTGCCAGCAGCCCCGGCGACAGATACACCGGGGAGCTGTTTTTT.

This clonotype turned up a few times. The rearrangement joins TRBV10-3 to TRBJ2-3, with TRBD2 matching 7 bases. The CDR3 is 14 residues long. The J segment lost 0 bases and the V segment lost 6 bases, leaving 3 bases of the junction unmatched. Germline V gives CDR1 ENHRY, CDR2 SYGVKD. CDR3 protein: CAISGLESTDTQYF. CDR3 sequence (DNA): TGTGCCATCAGCGGACTAGAGAGCACAGATACGCAGTATTTT.

The sample holds many counts of this clonotype. The chain uses TRBV12-5 and TRBJ2-1; no clear D gene. The germline CDR1 and CDR2 sequences are LGHNT and FRNRAP. V was trimmed by 6 bases and J by 7 bases, leaving 10 bases between them. This CDR3 is built from 12 residues. As DNA, the CDR3 is TGTGCTAGTGGAAGGTTGGGGAATGAGCAGTTCTTC. Translated, it gives CASGRLGNEQFF. Full variable domain (missing parts from reference TRBV12-5 and TRBJ2-1): DARVTQTPRHKVTEMGQEVTMRCQPILGHNTVFWYRQTMMQGLELLAYFRNRAPLDDSGMPKDRFSAEMPDATLATLKIQPSEPRDSAVYFCASGRLGNEQFFGPGTRLTVL.

Points on this clonotype: One end of the junction fails to match germline, which may point to a read error. The rearrangement uses TRBV7-9 and TRBJ1-3; D ambiguous. The CDR3 runs 14 residues. Germline-derived CDR1 and CDR2 are SEHNR and FQNEAQ (reference sequence). CDR3 in amino acids: CASGLVITGNTIYF. The CDR3 bases are TGTGCCAGCGGCTTGGTCATTACTGGAAACACCATATATTTT.